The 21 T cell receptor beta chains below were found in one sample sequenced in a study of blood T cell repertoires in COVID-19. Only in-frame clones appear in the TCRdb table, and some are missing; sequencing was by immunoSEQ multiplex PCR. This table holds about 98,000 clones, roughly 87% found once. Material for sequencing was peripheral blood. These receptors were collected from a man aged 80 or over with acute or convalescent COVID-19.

The CDR3 DNA reads TGCGCCAGCGGATTGGCCCAGGACAATGAGCAGTTCTTC. As protein: CASGLAQDNEQFF. The chain is built from TRBV5-1 and TRBJ2-1; no definite D call. The CDR3 runs 13 residues. V was trimmed by 7 bases and J by 5 bases, leaving 13 bases between them. Germline loops: CDR1 SGHRS, CDR2 YFSETQ.

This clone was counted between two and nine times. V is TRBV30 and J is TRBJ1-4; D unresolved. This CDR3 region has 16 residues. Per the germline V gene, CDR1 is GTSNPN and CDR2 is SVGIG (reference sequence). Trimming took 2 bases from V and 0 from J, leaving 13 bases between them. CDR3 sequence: CAWSSRGFATNEKLFF. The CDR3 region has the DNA TGTGCCTGGAGTTCCCGAGGGTTTGCAACTAATGAAAAACTGTTTTTT. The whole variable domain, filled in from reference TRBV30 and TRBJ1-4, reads SQTIHQWPATLVQPVGSPLSLECTVEGTSNPNLYWYRQAAGRGLQLLFYSVGIGQISSEVPQNLSASRPQDRQFILSSKKLLLSDSGFYLCAWSSRGFATNEKLFFGSGTQLSVL.

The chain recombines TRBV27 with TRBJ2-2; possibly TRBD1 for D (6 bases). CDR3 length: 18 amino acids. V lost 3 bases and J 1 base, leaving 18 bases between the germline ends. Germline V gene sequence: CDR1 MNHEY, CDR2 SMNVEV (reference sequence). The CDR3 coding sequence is TGTGCCAGCAGTTTTTCCATTCAGGGGTTTAGGAACACCGGGGAGCTGTTTTTT. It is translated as CASSFSIQGFRNTGELFF.

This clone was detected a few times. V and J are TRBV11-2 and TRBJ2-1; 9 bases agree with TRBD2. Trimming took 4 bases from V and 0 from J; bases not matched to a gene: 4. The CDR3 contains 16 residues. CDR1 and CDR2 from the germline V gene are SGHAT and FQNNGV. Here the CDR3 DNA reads TGTGCCAGCAGCTCTAGCGGGGCAAGCTCCTACAATGAGCAGTTCTTC. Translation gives CASSSSGASSYNEQFF.

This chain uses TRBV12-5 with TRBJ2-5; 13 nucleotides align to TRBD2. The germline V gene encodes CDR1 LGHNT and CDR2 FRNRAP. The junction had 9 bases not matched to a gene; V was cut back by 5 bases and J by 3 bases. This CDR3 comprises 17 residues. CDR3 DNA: TGTGCTAGTGGTCCAGGGACTAGCGGGAAGGGGGAAGAGACCCAGTACTTC. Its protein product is CASGPGTSGKGEETQYF.

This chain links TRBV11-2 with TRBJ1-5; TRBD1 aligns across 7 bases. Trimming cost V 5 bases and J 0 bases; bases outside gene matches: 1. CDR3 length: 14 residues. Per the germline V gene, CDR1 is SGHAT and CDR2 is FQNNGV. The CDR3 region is CASSGDSSNQPQHF. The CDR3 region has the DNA TGTGCCAGCAGCGGGGACAGTAGCAATCAGCCCCAGCATTTT.

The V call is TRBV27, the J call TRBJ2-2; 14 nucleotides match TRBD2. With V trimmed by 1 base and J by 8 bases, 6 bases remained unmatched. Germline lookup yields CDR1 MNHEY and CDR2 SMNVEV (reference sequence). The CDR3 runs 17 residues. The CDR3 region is CASSLYGTSGGRGELFF. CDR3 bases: TGTGCCAGCAGTTTATACGGGACTAGCGGGGGAAGGGGGGAGCTGTTTTTT.

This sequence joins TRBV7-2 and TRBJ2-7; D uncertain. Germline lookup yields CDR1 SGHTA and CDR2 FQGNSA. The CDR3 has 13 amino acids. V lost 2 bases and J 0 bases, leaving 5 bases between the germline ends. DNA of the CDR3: TGTGCCAGCAGCTTAAGAGGCTCCTACGAGCAGTACTTC. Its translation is CASSLRGSYEQYF.

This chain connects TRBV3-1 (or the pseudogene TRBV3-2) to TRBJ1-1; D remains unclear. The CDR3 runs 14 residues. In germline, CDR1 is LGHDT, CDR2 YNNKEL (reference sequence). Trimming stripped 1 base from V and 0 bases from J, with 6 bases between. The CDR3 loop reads CASSQGYMNTEAFF. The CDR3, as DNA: TGTGCCAGCAGCCAAGGCTATATGAACACTGAAGCTTTCTTT.

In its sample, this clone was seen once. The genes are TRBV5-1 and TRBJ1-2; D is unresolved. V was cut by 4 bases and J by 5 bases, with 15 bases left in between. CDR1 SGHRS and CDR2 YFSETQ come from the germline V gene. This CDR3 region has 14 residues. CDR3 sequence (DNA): TGCGCCAGCAGCCCGGCCGAGGAAGCATATGGCTACACCTTC. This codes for CASSPAEEAYGYTF.

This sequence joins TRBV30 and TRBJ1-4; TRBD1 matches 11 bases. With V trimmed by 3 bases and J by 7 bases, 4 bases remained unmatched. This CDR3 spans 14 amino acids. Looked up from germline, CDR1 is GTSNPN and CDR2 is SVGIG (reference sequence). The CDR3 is CAWRGQGAGEKLFF. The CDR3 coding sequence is TGTGCCTGGAGAGGACAGGGGGCGGGTGAAAAACTGTTTTTT.

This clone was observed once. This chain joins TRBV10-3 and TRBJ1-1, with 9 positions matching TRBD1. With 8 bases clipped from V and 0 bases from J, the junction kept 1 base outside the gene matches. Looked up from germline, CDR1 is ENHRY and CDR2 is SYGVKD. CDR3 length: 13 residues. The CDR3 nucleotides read TGTGCCATCGGACAGGGGTTGAACACTGAAGCTTTCTTT. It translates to CAIGQGLNTEAFF.

The CDR3 DNA reads as TGTGCCAGCAGTTCCCGCGGGGGCCAGCGGGGGGGCTACAATGAGCAGTTCTTC. It specifies CASSSRGGQRGGYNEQFF. The chain combines TRBV6-2 or TRBV6-3 with TRBJ2-1, with TRBD2 matching 10 bases. CDR3 length equals 18 residues. V shed 4 bases and J 3 bases; nucleotides not matched to a gene: 12. The germline gives CDR1 MNHEY, CDR2 SVGEGT.

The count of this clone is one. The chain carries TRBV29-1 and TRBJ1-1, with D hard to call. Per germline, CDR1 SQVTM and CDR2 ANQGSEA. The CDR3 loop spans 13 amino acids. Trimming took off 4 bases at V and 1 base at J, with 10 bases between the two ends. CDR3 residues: CSVVAASNTEAFF. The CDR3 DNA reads TGCAGCGTTGTGGCCGCATCGAACACTGAAGCTTTCTTT.

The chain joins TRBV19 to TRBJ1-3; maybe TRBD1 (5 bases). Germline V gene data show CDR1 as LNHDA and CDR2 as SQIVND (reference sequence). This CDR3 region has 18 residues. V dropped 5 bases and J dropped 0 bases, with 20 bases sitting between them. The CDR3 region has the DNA TGTGCCAGTAGTCCACGTATTCTACAGGTACACTCTGGAAACACCATATATTTT. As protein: CASSPRILQVHSGNTIYF.

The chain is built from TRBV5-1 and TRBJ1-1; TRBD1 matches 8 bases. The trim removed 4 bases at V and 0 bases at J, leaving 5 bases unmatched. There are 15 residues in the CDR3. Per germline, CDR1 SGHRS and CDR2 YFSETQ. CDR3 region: CASSPTTGVNTEAFF. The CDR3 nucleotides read TGCGCCAGCAGCCCAACGACAGGGGTGAACACTGAAGCTTTCTTT.

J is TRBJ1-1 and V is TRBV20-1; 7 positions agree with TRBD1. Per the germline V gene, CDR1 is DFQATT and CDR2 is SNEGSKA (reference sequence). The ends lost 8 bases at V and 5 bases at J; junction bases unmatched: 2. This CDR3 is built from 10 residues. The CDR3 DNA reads TGCAGTACAGGGGATACTGAAGCTTTCTTT. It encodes CSTGDTEAFF.

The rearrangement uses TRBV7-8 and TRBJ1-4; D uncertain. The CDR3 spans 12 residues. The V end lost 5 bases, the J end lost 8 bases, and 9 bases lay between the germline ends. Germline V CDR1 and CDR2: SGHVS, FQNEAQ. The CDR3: CASSLSREKLFF. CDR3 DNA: TGTGCCAGCAGCCTTAGTCGGGAAAAACTGTTTTTT. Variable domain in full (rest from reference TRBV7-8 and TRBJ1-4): GAGVSQSPRYKVAKRGQDVALRCDPISGHVSLFWYQQALGQGPEFLTYFQNEAQLDKSGLPSDRFFAERPEGSVSTLKIQRTQQEDSAVYLCASSLSREKLFFGSGTQLSVL.

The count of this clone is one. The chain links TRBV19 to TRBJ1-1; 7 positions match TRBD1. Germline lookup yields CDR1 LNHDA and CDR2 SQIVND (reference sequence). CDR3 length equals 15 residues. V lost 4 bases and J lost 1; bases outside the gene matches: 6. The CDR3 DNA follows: TGTGCCAGTAGTACACTAGGGACAGCGAACACTGAAGCTTTCTTT. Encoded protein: CASSTLGTANTEAFF. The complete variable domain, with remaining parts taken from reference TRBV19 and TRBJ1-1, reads DGGITQSPKYLFRKEGQNVTLSCEQNLNHDAMYWYRQDPGQGLRLIYYSQIVNDFQKGDIAEGYSVSREKKESFPLTVTSAQKNPTAFYLCASSTLGTANTEAFFGQGTRLTVV.

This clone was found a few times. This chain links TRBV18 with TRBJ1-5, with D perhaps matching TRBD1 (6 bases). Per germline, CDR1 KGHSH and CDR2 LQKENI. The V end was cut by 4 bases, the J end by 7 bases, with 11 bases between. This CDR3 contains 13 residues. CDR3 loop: CASSLKDSQPQHF. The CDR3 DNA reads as TGTGCCAGCTCACTTAAGGACAGCCAGCCCCAGCATTTT.

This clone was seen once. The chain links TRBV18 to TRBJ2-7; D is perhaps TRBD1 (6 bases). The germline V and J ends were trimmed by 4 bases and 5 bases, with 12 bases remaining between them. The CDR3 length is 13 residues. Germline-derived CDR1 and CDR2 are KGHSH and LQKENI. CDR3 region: CASSRTGTHEQYF. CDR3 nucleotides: TGTGCCAGCTCACGAACAGGGACCCACGAGCAGTACTTC.